These T cell receptor beta chains were read from a single sample in a study of T cell repertoires in cytomegalovirus infection. TCRdb reprocessed the reads via MiXCR and lists one record per CDR3 protein. The sample has 250,000 to 300,000 distinct CDR3 sequences, more than 20% seen once. The specimen sequenced was PBMCs. The receptors were sampled from a human donor in good health (CMV status not recorded). Some clones in this sample may be carry-over from other donors' samples. Both conserved end residues are part of each CDR3.

j_call,v_call,cdr3_aa
TRBJ1-5,TRBV28,CASSPTGTGDQPQHF
TRBJ1-5,TRBV28,CASIRPGIGNQPQHF
TRBJ1-1,TRBV20-1,CSAASSTGREAFF
TRBJ2-1,TRBV7-2,CASSWGGNEQFF
TRBJ1-4,TRBV7-2,CASSLNIREKLFF
TRBJ2-7,TRBV29-1,CSVTGGRGYEQYF
TRBJ1-5,TRBV28,CASTNGGGEWQPQHF
TRBJ2-3,TRBV12-3/TRBV12-4,CASTLGRRERTDTQYF
TRBJ1-1,TRBV28,CASSLVGTGVGNTEAFF
TRBJ2-2,TRBV7-9,CASSHGQLNTGELFF
TRBJ2-1,TRBV5-6,CASSTWGTYNEQFF
TRBJ2-7,TRBV6-5,CASSYDPVKGYEQYF
TRBJ2-2,TRBV7-2,CASSFTGQVRELFF
TRBJ2-1,TRBV24-1,CATSDPTAGVSEQFF
TRBJ1-1,TRBV7-2,CASTLGWGGTEAFF
TRBJ1-2,TRBV29-1,CSVGSVRQHYGYTF
TRBJ2-1,TRBV11-3,CASSLDSINEQFF
TRBJ1-6,TRBV6-6,CASSAPGQGGSPLHF
TRBJ2-2,TRBV12-3/TRBV12-4,CASRIQGPGELFF
TRBJ2-7,TRBV5-1,CASSLGWTGDEQYF
TRBJ2-5,TRBV7-2,CASSLGGGETQYF
TRBJ2-7,TRBV7-2,CASSLDIAYEQYF
TRBJ2-5,TRBV19,CASTLRDREESQYF
TRBJ2-2,TRBV5-6,CASSVDRLGPTGELFF
TRBJ1-2,TRBV27,CASSSLGTERLSYGYTF
TRBJ2-6,TRBV9,CASSVGVRGSGANVLTF
TRBJ2-7,TRBV7-2,CASSSGLLLTEQYF
TRBJ2-7,TRBV18,CASSPMGIDEQYF
TRBJ1-1,TRBV5-1,CASSLRQSFTEAFF
TRBJ2-2,TRBV28,CASSLLAGATNTGELFF
TRBJ1-4,TRBV12-3/TRBV12-4,CASSIDSGGEKLFF
TRBJ1-2,TRBV11-2,CASSFASSAYAYTF
TRBJ2-1,TRBV6-4,CASSDSRRDNEQFF
TRBJ2-3,TRBV7-2,CASSSPGGVPKGDTQYF
TRBJ1-2,TRBV5-6,CASSSRPAMVDIDGYTF
TRBJ1-5,TRBV28,CASSPDRAASNQPQHF
TRBJ2-3,TRBV14,CASSIRQGADTQYF
TRBJ2-3,TRBV28,CASSSPGSGGGTDTQYF
TRBJ2-5,TRBV28,CATGAGGEETQYF
TRBJ2-3,TRBV7-2,CASSPGGDTQYF
TRBJ2-1,TRBV7-6,CANSLGGLARNEQFF
TRBJ2-2,TRBV5-1,CASSLAGQGYTGELFF
TRBJ2-3,TRBV15,CATSRVPFTDTQYF
TRBJ1-4,TRBV15,CATSRGTDGNEKRFF
TRBJ2-1,TRBV2,CASSGQSSYNEQFF
TRBJ1-1,TRBV20-1,CSARVSGVPTEAFF